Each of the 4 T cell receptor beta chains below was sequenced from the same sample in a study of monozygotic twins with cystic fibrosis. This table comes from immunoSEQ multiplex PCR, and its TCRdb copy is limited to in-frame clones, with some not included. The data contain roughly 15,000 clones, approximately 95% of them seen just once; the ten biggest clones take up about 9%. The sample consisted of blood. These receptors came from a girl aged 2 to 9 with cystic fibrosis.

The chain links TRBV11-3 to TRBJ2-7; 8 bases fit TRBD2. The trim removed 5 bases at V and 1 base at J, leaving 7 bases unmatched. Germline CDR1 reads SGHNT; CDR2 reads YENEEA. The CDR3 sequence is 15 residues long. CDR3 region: CASSPAGGESYEQYF. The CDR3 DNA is TGTGCCAGCAGCCCCGCCGGGGGGGAGTCCTACGAGCAGTACTTC. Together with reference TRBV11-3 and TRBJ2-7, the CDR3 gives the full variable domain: EAGVVQSPRYKIIEKKQPVAFWCNPISGHNTLYWYLQNLGQGPELLIRYENEEAVDDSQLPKDRFSAERLKGVDSTLKIQPAELGDSAVYLCASSPAGGESYEQYFGPGTRLTVT.

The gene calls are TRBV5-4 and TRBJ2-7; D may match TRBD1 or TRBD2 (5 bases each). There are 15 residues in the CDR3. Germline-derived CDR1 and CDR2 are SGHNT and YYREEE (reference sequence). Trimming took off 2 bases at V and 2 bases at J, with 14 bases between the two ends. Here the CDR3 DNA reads TGTGCCAGCAGCTTTACCGGGACCGAAGCCTACGAGCAGTACTTC. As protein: CASSFTGTEAYEQYF.

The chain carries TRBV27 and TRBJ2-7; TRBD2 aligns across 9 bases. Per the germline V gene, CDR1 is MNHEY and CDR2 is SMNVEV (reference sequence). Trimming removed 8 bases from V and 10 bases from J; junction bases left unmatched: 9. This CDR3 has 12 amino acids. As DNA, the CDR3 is TGTGCCAGCGGCGCCGGCGGGAGGGGTCAGTACTTC. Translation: CASGAGGRGQYF.

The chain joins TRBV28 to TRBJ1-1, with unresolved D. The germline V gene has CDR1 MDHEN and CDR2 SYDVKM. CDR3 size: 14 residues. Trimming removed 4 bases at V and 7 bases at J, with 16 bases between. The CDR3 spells CASSSTGRPGEAFF. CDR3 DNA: TGTGCCAGCAGTTCAACGGGCCGTCCCGGTGAAGCTTTCTTT.